A single sample is the source of the 17 T cell receptor beta chains below, sequenced in a study of T cell repertoires in cytomegalovirus infection (dated by TCRdb to between 2017 and 2020). In light of the paper, this sample's treatment or condition label describes: in vitro stimulation with specific CMV peptide epitopes to enrich CMV-specific T cells. Sequenced using an Illumina HiSeq 1500. In-frame beta chains were kept once TCRdb had trimmed the public reads at Q25 with fastp and called clones with MiXCR. Rows merge per CDR3 protein into single entries with the most common DNA and genes. This sample comprises some 120,000 distinct CDR3 sequences, about 32% of them detected only once. The ten largest make up around three fifths of the sample. Their antigens are not known. The source material was CD8+ T cells from cultured PBMCs, sampled from culture after CMV antigen stimulation. Source of these receptors: a human donor in good health (CMV status not recorded). Some clones in this sample may be carry-over from other donors' samples.

The rearrangement links TRBV25-1 to TRBJ2-1; 10 bases align to TRBD2. This CDR3 region has 17 residues. V was pared by 6 bases and J by 2 bases, with 10 bases of the junction left unmatched. Germline V gene sequence: CDR1 MGHDK, CDR2 SYGVNS. CDR3 residues: CASRSSGGGGPYNEQFF. In DNA form, the CDR3 reads TGTGCCAGCAGATCCAGCGGGGGGGGAGGACCCTACAATGAGCAGTTCTTC.

Here the CDR3 DNA reads TGTGCCAGCAGTTTAGGGACTAGCGAGAGCTCCTACGAGCAGTACTTC. Encoded protein: CASSLGTSESSYEQYF. The chain combines TRBV12-3 or TRBV12-4 with TRBJ2-7, with TRBD2 identical over 9 bases. The CDR3 is made up of 16 amino acids. V was clipped by 1 base and J by 0 bases; unmatched bases: 4.

A few counts support this clonotype. The chain is built from TRBV7-6 and TRBJ2-1, with D unresolved. This CDR3 spans 13 amino acids. CDR1 and CDR2 from the germline V gene are SGHVS and FNYEAQ. Trimming took off 0 bases at V and 10 bases at J, with 10 bases between the two ends. The CDR3 is CASSLALAPEQFF. The CDR3, as DNA: TGTGCCAGCAGCTTAGCCTTAGCCCCGGAGCAGTTCTTC. Drawing the rest from reference TRBV7-6 and TRBJ2-1, the complete variable domain is GAGVSQSPRYKVTKRGQDVALRCDPISGHVSLYWYRQALGQGPEFLTYFNYEAQQDKSGLPNDRFSAERPEGSISTLTIQRTEQRDSAMYRCASSLALAPEQFFGPGTRLTVL.

This clonotype was detected once. This chain connects TRBV27 to TRBJ2-3; 9 bases fit TRBD2. CDR1 MNHEY and CDR2 SMNVEV come from the germline V gene (reference sequence). V trimming: 5 bases; J trimming: 2 bases; junction bases outside the gene matches: 8. CDR3 size: 16 residues. The CDR3 DNA sequence: TGTGCCAGCAGTAGAATGACTAGCGGCTACACAGATACGCAGTATTTT. Protein: CASSRMTSGYTDTQYF.

This clonotype was seen repeatedly, ten times or more. The chain carries TRBV5-1 and TRBJ1-1, with D hard to call. The CDR3 contains 14 residues. CDR1 and CDR2 from the germline V gene are SGHRS and YFSETQ. V lost 0 bases and J lost 3, with 9 bases in between. The CDR3 nucleotides read TGCGCCAGCAGCTTGGCCCAGGCCTACACTGAAGCTTTCTTT. It yields the protein CASSLAQAYTEAFF.

There are a few counts of this clonotype. This sequence joins TRBV12-3 or TRBV12-4 and TRBJ2-1; the match to TRBD2 covers 10 bases. The CDR3 runs 14 residues. With 6 bases clipped from V and 4 bases from J, the junction kept 3 bases outside the gene matches. The CDR3, as DNA: TGTGCCAGCAGACATAGCGGGGGGTACAATGAGCAGTTCTTC. Amino acid sequence: CASRHSGGYNEQFF.

This clonotype has a handful of counts. V usage is TRBV2 and J usage is TRBJ2-5; no definite D call. The CDR3 has 10 amino acids. Germline CDR1 reads SNHLY; CDR2 reads FYNNEI. V was pared by 6 bases and J by 5 bases, with 4 bases between. In nucleotides, the CDR3 is TGTGCCAGCAGGGTGGAGACCCAGTACTTC. Amino acids: CASRVETQYF.

The J gene is TRBJ2-1, the V gene TRBV7-2; the D gene is possibly TRBD2 (7 bases). This CDR3 contains 14 residues. Trimming took off 5 bases at V and 6 bases at J, with 14 bases between the two ends. Per the germline V gene, CDR1 is SGHTA and CDR2 is FQGNSA. The CDR3 bases are TGTGCCAGCAGCCCTGGGGGGGGGCCCAATGAGCAGTTCTTC. It specifies CASSPGGGPNEQFF.

The rearrangement uses TRBV28 and TRBJ2-6; the D is unclear. CDR3 length: 13 amino acids. V lost 2 bases, J lost 3 bases, and 2 bases lay in between. Germline CDR1 reads MDHEN; CDR2 reads SYDVKM. The chain's CDR3 is CASSLIGANVLTF. CDR3 bases: TGTGCCAGCAGTTTAATTGGGGCCAACGTCCTGACTTTC.

This rearrangement joins TRBV19 to TRBJ2-3, with 8 bases matching TRBD2. Germline assignment: CDR1 LNHDA and CDR2 SQIVND (reference sequence). The V segment lost 3 bases and the J segment 3 bases; nucleotides outside the gene matches: 5. There are 15 residues in the CDR3. In DNA, the CDR3 is TGTGCCAGTAGTATCGGGGGGGAATGGACAGATACGCAGTATTTT. Its translation: CASSIGGEWTDTQYF.

V and J are TRBV7-2 and TRBJ2-7; D is perhaps TRBD1 (6 bases). This CDR3 spans 16 amino acids. CDR1 is SGHTA, CDR2 FQGNSA, per germline. Trimming removed 5 bases at V and 3 bases at J, with 20 bases between. The CDR3 reads CASSGTPQGGYYEQYF. In nucleotides, the CDR3 is TGTGCCAGCAGCGGAACACCACAAGGGGGTTACTACGAGCAGTACTTC. Full variable domain (outside the CDR3, taken from reference TRBV7-2 and TRBJ2-7): GAGVSQSPSNKVTEKGKDVELRCDPISGHTALYWYRQSLGQGLEFLIYFQGNSAPDKSGLPSDRFSAERTGGSVSTLTIQRTQQEDSAVYLCASSGTPQGGYYEQYFGPGTRLTVT.

In this sample, this clonotype turned up many times. This chain connects TRBV7-6 to TRBJ2-1, with TRBD2 identical over 10 bases. The ends lost 8 bases at V and 3 bases at J; junction bases unmatched: 1. The CDR3 loop spans 13 amino acids. Germline V CDR1 and CDR2: SGHVS, FNYEAQ. The CDR3 spells CASGTSDYNEQFF. The CDR3 DNA sequence: TGTGCCAGCGGGACTAGCGACTACAATGAGCAGTTCTTC. The variable domain in full, completed from reference TRBV7-6 and TRBJ2-1, reads GAGVSQSPRYKVTKRGQDVALRCDPISGHVSLYWYRQALGQGPEFLTYFNYEAQQDKSGLPNDRFSAERPEGSISTLTIQRTEQRDSAMYRCASGTSDYNEQFFGPGTRLTVL.

In this sample, this clonotype turned up a few times. J is TRBJ2-2 and V is TRBV14; tentatively, D is TRBD1 (5 bases). Trimming pared 5 bases from V and 5 bases from J, leaving 18 bases between. The length of the CDR3 is 16 residues. Germline loops: CDR1 SGHDN, CDR2 FVKESK. The CDR3 nucleotides are TGTGCCAGCAGCTCCCGTGACCAGGGTGGGACCGGGGAGCTGTTTTTT. It yields the protein CASSSRDQGGTGELFF.

In this sample, this clonotype turned up many times. V gene TRBV7-9 combines with J gene TRBJ2-1; the D is unclear. The CDR3 is 14 amino acids. V was clipped by 0 bases and J by 2 bases, with 5 bases between them. Per germline, CDR1 SEHNR and CDR2 FQNEAQ (reference sequence). CDR3 sequence: CASSLAPAYNEQFF. The DNA for the CDR3 is TGTGCCAGCAGCTTAGCGCCTGCCTACAATGAGCAGTTCTTC.

The chain has TRBV5-6 and TRBJ1-5; D gene uncertain. The V and J ends lost 4 bases and 1 base respectively, with 12 bases between them. The CDR3 runs to 15 residues. Looked up from germline, CDR1 is SGHDT and CDR2 is YYEEEE. CDR3 bases: TGTGCCAGCAGCCTAAAACGGGTGAGCAATCAGCCCCAGCATTTT. Its protein product is CASSLKRVSNQPQHF. The full variable domain, its missing parts supplied by reference TRBV5-6 and TRBJ1-5, is DAGVTQSPTHLIKTRGQQVTLRCSPKSGHDTVSWYQQALGQGPQFIFQYYEEEERQRGNFPDRFSGHQFPNYSSELNVNALLLGDSALYLCASSLKRVSNQPQHFGDGTRLSIL.

The V call is TRBV7-3, the J call TRBJ2-5, with D tentatively TRBD1 or TRBD2 (5 bases each). The germline V gene encodes CDR1 SGHTA and CDR2 FQGTGA. V lost 3 bases to trimming and J lost 0 bases, with 8 bases between them. The CDR3 has 14 amino acids. This CDR3 is CASSFGGNQETQYF. In nucleotides, the CDR3 is TGTGCCAGCAGCTTTGGGGGAAACCAAGAGACCCAGTACTTC. Full variable domain (outside the CDR3, taken from reference TRBV7-3 and TRBJ2-5): GAGVSQTPSNKVTEKGKYVELRCDPISGHTALYWYRQSLGQGPEFLIYFQGTGAADDSGLPNDRFFAVRPEGSVSTLKIQRTERGDSAVYLCASSFGGNQETQYFGPGTRLLVL.

The V gene is TRBV6-2 or TRBV6-3, the J gene TRBJ2-3; the D gene is possibly TRBD2 (5 bases). Germline V CDR1 and CDR2: MNHEY, SVGEGT. This CDR3 is built from 14 residues. The V end was cut by 7 bases, the J end by 5 bases, with 16 bases between. This CDR3 reads CASNLAGMGDTQYF. In DNA form, the CDR3 reads TGTGCCAGCAATCTAGCTGGGATGGGAGATACGCAGTATTTT.